Below, 8 T cell receptor beta chains from the same sample are listed, as sequenced in a study of HIV-infected patients and healthy controls. Whole blood was used without fractionation, so all unsorted peripheral T cells were included. cDNA was made from approximately 0.55 ug RNA using alpha and beta constant primers. Separate chain-specific third strand synthesis with multiplexing indices produced the alpha and beta libraries. TCRdb ran MiXCR on the 5' RACE reads and lists one entry per CDR3 protein. The table records about 5,500 distinct CDR3 sequences, about 7.7% of them present only once. The sample was blood, taken before antiretroviral therapy. The origin of the receptors is an adult with HIV infection.

This sequence joins TRBV3-1 and TRBJ2-5; D might be TRBD2 (7 bases). CDR3 size: 16 residues. V gave up 2 bases and J gave up 1 base, with 14 bases separating them. Germline lookup yields CDR1 LGHDT and CDR2 YNNKEL (reference sequence). The CDR3 region is CASSQRGRGAQETQYF. The CDR3 DNA is TGTGCCAGCAGCCAAAGAGGACGGGGGGCCCAAGAGACCCAGTACTTC.

This clonotype was counted only a few times. The CDR3 nucleotides are TGTGCCAGCAGTGAAGGAAACATGGCACCCCTCCACTTT. Amino acid sequence: CASSEGNMAPLHF. This chain links TRBV6-1 with TRBJ1-6; D is unresolved. CDR1 MNHNS and CDR2 SASEGT come from the germline V gene. Trimming took 1 base from V and 11 from J, leaving 9 bases between them. This CDR3 is built from 13 residues.

This clonotype ranks as medium-sized. This rearrangement joins TRBV30 to TRBJ2-1; 13 bases align to TRBD2. V lost 2 bases to trimming and J lost 7 bases; unmatched junction nucleotides: 8. The CDR3 loop spans 16 amino acids. Germline CDR1 reads GTSNPN; CDR2 reads SVGIG (reference sequence). The CDR3 coding sequence is TGTGCCTGGAGTCCTCCGGGACTAGCGGGGCGGAATGAGCAGTTCTTC. Its translation: CAWSPPGLAGRNEQFF.

This clonotype was observed many times. J is TRBJ2-2 and V is TRBV12-3 or TRBV12-4; 12 bases are a match to TRBD2. V lost 0 bases, J lost 5 bases, and 10 bases stayed unmatched. This CDR3 spans 19 amino acids. CDR3 DNA: TGTGCCAGCAGTTTAGCGCGGACGCTAGCGGGAGGGTGGACCGGGGAGCTGTTTTTT. It encodes CASSLARTLAGGWTGELFF.

By frequency in the sample, this clonotype is medium-sized. The chain carries TRBV3-1 and TRBJ2-2, with no clear D. The germline CDR1 and CDR2 sequences are LGHDT and YNNKEL (reference sequence). The CDR3 runs to 14 residues. With 2 bases removed from V and 0 bases from J, the gap between germline ends came to 4 bases. The CDR3 here is CASSQFTNTGELFF. CDR3 coding DNA: TGTGCCAGCAGCCAATTTACGAACACCGGGGAGCTGTTTTTT.

Ten or more counts support this clonotype. This chain connects TRBV20-1 to TRBJ1-5, with D uncertain. Germline assignment: CDR1 DFQATT and CDR2 SNEGSKA (reference sequence). This CDR3 spans 15 amino acids. V lost 1 base, J lost 0 bases, and 10 bases lay in between. The CDR3 DNA reads TGCAGTGCTAGAGTGCCAGGCGGTAGCAATCAGCCCCAGCATTTT. Translated, it gives CSARVPGGSNQPQHF.

In its sample, this clonotype was seen many times. The CDR3 sequence is CASSIDVTEGLKRFF. CDR3 coding DNA: TGTGCCAGTAGTATAGATGTAACGGAGGGTCTTAAACGGTTCTTC. The chain is built from TRBV19 and TRBJ2-1; a weak D match, TRBD2 (6 bases). The CDR3 totals 15 residues. The V and J ends lost 0 bases and 15 bases respectively, with 21 bases between them. Germline V gives CDR1 LNHDA, CDR2 SQIVND (reference sequence).

Within the sample, this clonotype is medium-sized. This chain links TRBV4-1 with TRBJ1-6, with 9 nucleotides matching TRBD1. Germline V gives CDR1 MGHRA, CDR2 YSYEKL. Trimming at V came to 4 bases and at J to 10 bases, leaving 11 bases not matched to a gene. The CDR3 spans 16 residues. The CDR3 DNA reads TGCGCCAGCAGCCGCGCCGGGACAGGGATTAACTCACCCCTCCACTTT. Amino acids: CASSRAGTGINSPLHF.